This TCR beta chain is from a study of cytotoxic CD8 clonotypes in ibrutinib-treated CLL. Study findings and constraints: At progression, clonality fell back toward baseline after rising at ibrutinib response.

V gave up 5 bases and J gave up 1 base, with 13 bases separating them. The germline V gene encodes CDR1 SNHLY and CDR2 FYNNEI. There are 15 residues in the CDR3. Generated by immunoSEQ multiplex PCR, the TCRdb table keeps only in-frame clones and is missing some. The sample has around 150,000 clones; around 81% are singletons. This clone showed up just a few times. The target antigen is unknown. The rearrangement joins TRBV2 to TRBJ2-3; a weak D match, TRBD1 (5 bases). The clonotype comes from a human donor with chronic lymphocytic leukemia. This material consisted of PBMCs, taken after 36 months of ibrutinib treatment. The CDR3 spells CASSSWGRGTDTQYF. CDR3 DNA sequence: TGTGCCAGCAGTAGCTGGGGCAGGGGCACAGATACGCAGTATTTT.